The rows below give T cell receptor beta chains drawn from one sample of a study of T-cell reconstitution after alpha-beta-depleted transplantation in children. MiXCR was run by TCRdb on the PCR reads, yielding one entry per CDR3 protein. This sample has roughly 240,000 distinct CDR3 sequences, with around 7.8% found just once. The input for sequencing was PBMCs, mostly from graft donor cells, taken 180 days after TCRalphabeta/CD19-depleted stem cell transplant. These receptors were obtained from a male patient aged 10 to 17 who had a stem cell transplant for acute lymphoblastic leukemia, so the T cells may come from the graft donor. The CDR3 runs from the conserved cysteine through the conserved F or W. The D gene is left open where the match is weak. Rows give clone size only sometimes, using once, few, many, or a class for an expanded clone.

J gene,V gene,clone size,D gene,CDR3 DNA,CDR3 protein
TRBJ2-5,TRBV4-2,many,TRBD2,TGTGCCAGCAGCCAAGAGGGGACTAGCGGGAGGGAGACCCAGTACTTC,CASSQEGTSGRETQYF
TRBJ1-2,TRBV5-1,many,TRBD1,TGCGCCAGCAGCTTGGGACAGGGTTTGGACTATGGCTACACCTTC,CASSLGQGLDYGYTF
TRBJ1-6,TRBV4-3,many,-,TGCGCCAGCAGCCAAGCTACAGGGCCCCTCCACTTT,CASSQATGPLHF
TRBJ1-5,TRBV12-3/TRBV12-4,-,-,TGTGCCAGCAGTTTAAAGGGACATGGTAATCAGCCCCAGCATTTT,CASSLKGHGNQPQHF
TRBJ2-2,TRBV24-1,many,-,TGTGCCACCAGTGATTTGAGCAGGGAGGACACCGGGGAGCTGTTTTTT,CATSDLSREDTGELFF
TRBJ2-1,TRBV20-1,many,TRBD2,TGCAGTGCCAGAAAGCGGGGGGGCAATGAGCAGTTCTTC,CSARKRGGNEQFF
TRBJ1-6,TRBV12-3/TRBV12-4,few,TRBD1,TGTGCCAGCACCGGGACAGGCTCCTATAATTCACCCCTCCACTTT,CASTGTGSYNSPLHF
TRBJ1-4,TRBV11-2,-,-,TGTGCCAGCAGCCCCCACCCGGCTACTAATGAAAAACTGTTTTTT,CASSPHPATNEKLFF
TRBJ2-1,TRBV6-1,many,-,TGTGCCAGCAGCGAGTCCGGCCCACCAGGTTCAGCTGAGCAGTTCTTC,CASSESGPPGSAEQFF
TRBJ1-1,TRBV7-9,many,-,TGTGCCAGCAGCCCACCCGGGACTCTGAACACTGAAGCTTTCTTT,CASSPPGTLNTEAFF
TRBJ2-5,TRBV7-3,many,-,TGTGCCAGCAGCATTAGCGGGACAGCGGCTCAAGAGACCCAGTACTTC,CASSISGTAAQETQYF
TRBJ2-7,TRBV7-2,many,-,TGTGCCAGCAGCCCCACGTGGGGCCGCTCCTACGAGCAGTACTTC,CASSPTWGRSYEQYF
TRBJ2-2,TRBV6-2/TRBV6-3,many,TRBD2,TGTGCCAGCAGTTGGCCTAGCGGGCTCACCGGGGAGCTGTTTTTT,CASSWPSGLTGELFF
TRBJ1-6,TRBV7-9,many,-,TGTGCCAGCAGCTCTCTGCAGGATAATTCACCCCTCCACTTT,CASSSLQDNSPLHF
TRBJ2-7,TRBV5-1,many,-,TGCGCCAGCGCATGGGGGGACGAGCAGTACTTC,CASAWGDEQYF
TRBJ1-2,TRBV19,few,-,TGTGCCAGTAGTATCACGGGGGGCGATAACTATGGCTACACCTTC,CASSITGGDNYGYTF
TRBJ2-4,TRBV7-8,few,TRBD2,TGTGCCAGCAGCTTTAGTTTCCCCCCTCTACTAGCGGGGGGGGGAGACATTCAGTACTTC,CASSFSFPPLLAGGGDIQYF
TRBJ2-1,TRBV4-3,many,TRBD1,TGCGCCAGCAGCCAAGGGGGAGCAGGGGGTGAGCAGTTCTTC,CASSQGGAGGEQFF
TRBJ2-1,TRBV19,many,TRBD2,TGTGCCAGTAGTATACCGGGACTAGTCCATGAGCAGTTCTTC,CASSIPGLVHEQFF
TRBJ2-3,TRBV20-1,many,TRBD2,TGCAGTGCCCGACTAGCGGGAGTGATAGATACGCAGTATTTT,CSARLAGVIDTQYF
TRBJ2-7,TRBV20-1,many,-,TGCAGTGCCACAGGGGGGGGGCAGCCCTACGAGCAGTACTTC,CSATGGGQPYEQYF
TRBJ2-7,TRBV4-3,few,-,TGCGCCAGCAGCCATGATAGGACAGTGTTCTACGAGCAGTACTTC,CASSHDRTVFYEQYF
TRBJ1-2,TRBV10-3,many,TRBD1,TGTGCCATCAGTGGCCTGATGACAGGGGAAGGCTACACCTTC,CAISGLMTGEGYTF
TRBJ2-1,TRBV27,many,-,TGTGCCAGCAGTACGGACGGCGGGAATGAGCAGTTCTTC,CASSTDGGNEQFF
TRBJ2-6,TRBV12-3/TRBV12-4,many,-,TGTGCCAGCAGGCGGGACAGCCTCCTCTCTGGGGCCAACGTCCTGACTTTC,CASRRDSLLSGANVLTF
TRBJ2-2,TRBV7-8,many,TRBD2,TGTGCCAGCAGCTTAGTGATCCTAGCGGGGGGCACCGGGGAGCTGTTTTTT,CASSLVILAGGTGELFF
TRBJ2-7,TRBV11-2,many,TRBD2,TGTGCCAGCAGCTTTCAGCGGGAGGGTGGGTCCTACGAGCAGTACTTC,CASSFQREGGSYEQYF
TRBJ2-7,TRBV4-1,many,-,TGCGCCAGCAGCCAAGATCTATCCCTGCCCTACGAGCAGTACTTC,CASSQDLSLPYEQYF
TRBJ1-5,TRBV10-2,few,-,TGCGCCAGCGCTACCGGCGGGACAATTACCAATCAGCCCCAGCATTTT,CASATGGTITNQPQHF
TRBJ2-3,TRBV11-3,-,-,TGTGCCAGCGGGAGTCCTCTCACAGATACGCAGTATTTT,CASGSPLTDTQYF
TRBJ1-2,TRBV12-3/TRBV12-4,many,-,TGTGCCAGCAGTTTCCTCGGAGGGAGAGATGGCTACACCTTC,CASSFLGGRDGYTF
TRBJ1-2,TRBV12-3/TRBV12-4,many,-,TGTGCAGTCAGGGATGGGTATGGCTACACCTTC,CAVRDGYGYTF
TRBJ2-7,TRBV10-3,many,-,TGTGCCATCAGCGGCACAGGGAACAACGAGCAGTACTTC,CAISGTGNNEQYF
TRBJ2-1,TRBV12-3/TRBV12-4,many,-,TGTGCCAGCAGTCCTATGCCCCGGGGCGGCAATGAGCAGTTCTTC,CASSPMPRGGNEQFF
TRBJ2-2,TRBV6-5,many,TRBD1,TGTGCCAGCAGTCAGGGACAGGGGAGAACAACCGGGGAGCTGTTTTTT,CASSQGQGRTTGELFF
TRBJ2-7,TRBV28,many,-,TGTGCCAGCAGTTTCTCGGGTTTGGGGTCCTACGAGCAGTACTTC,CASSFSGLGSYEQYF
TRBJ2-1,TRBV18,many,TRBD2,TGTGCCAGCTCACCCTTGGGACTAGCGGGAGGTTATGAGCAGTTCTTC,CASSPLGLAGGYEQFF
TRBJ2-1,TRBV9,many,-,TGTGCCAGCAGCGTAGGATCCAGCTCCTACAATGAGCAGTTCTTC,CASSVGSSSYNEQFF
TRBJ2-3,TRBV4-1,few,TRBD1,TGCGCCAGCAGCCAAGAACAGGGGCGCCGAACAGATACGCAGTATTTT,CASSQEQGRRTDTQYF
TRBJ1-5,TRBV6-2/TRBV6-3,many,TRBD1,TGTGCCAGCAGGAACAGGGGGTTTCAGCCCCAGCATTTT,CASRNRGFQPQHF
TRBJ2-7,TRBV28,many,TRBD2,TGTGCCAGCAGCCGCTGGCGGGGGGAGACCTACGAGCAGTACTTC,CASSRWRGETYEQYF
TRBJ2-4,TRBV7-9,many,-,TGTGCCAGCAACTCCCAGGGGGGGAGCATTCAGTACTTC,CASNSQGGSIQYF
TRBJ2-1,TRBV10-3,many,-,TGTGCCATCACCGACGGGACGTTGAGCTCCTACAATGAGCAGTTCTTC,CAITDGTLSSYNEQFF
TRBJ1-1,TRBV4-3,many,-,TGCGCCAGCAGCCAAGAGACCTCGGGGATAGCTTTCTTT,CASSQETSGIAFF
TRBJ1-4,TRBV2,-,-,TGTGCCTCCCGTGAGGGATCAACTAATGAAAAACTGTTTTTT,CASREGSTNEKLFF